This is a list of T cell receptor beta chains from one sample in a study of response to subunit inactivated influenza vaccine. TCRdb reprocessed the RT-PCR reads via MiXCR and lists one record per CDR3 protein. The table includes 590,000 or so distinct CDR3 sequences, 14% detected once. The material was PBMCs from blood, obtained around two weeks before vaccination. These receptors originate from a man aged 50 to 60 who received an inactivated influenza vaccine. The CDR3 runs from the conserved cysteine through the conserved F or W. D genes are given only for firm matches. Expanded clones get a size class; other rows say once, few or many, or leave the size out.

cdr3_aa cdr3_nt d_call j_call clone_size v_call
CASSLDRGFNEQFF TGTGCCAGCAGCTTAGATCGGGGTTTCAATGAGCAGTTCTTC NA TRBJ2-1 few TRBV7-9
CASSPGIPYYNEQFF TGTGCCAGCAGCCCCGGGATCCCCTACTACAATGAGCAGTTCTTC NA TRBJ2-1 NA TRBV27
CATSRDPKGAYEQYF TGTGCCACCAGCAGAGATCCGAAGGGTGCCTACGAGCAGTACTTC NA TRBJ2-7 NA TRBV15
CASSADRGTGNTIYF TGTGCCAGCAGCGCCGACAGGGGGACTGGAAACACCATATATTTT TRBD1 TRBJ1-3 few TRBV7-3
CASSSPGGSGGYNEQFF TGTGCCAGCAGCTCCCCGGGTGGTAGCGGGGGTTACAATGAGCAGTTCTTC TRBD2 TRBJ2-1 few TRBV11-2
CSAQDGGSTGELFF TGCAGTGCCCAGGACGGGGGCTCCACCGGGGAGCTGTTTTTT NA TRBJ2-2 few TRBV20-1
CAGSRGNSDTGELFF TGCGCCGGCAGCCGCGGGAACAGTGACACCGGGGAGCTGTTTTTT NA TRBJ2-2 NA TRBV5-1
CASSQATGERQFF TGTGCCAGCAGCCAGGCCACAGGGGAAAGGCAGTTCTTC TRBD1 TRBJ2-1 many TRBV4-2
CASSSAGGSPYEQYF TGTGCCAGCAGCTCCGCAGGGGGGTCCCCCTACGAGCAGTACTTC NA TRBJ2-7 NA TRBV7-9
CSARPGQGRVFTDTQYF TGCAGTGCGAGACCGGGACAGGGGCGTGTGTTCACAGATACGCAGTATTTT TRBD1 TRBJ2-3 few TRBV20-1
CSARGFGGETGNTIYF TGCAGTGCTAGAGGGTTTGGGGGGGAAACTGGAAACACCATATATTTT NA TRBJ1-3 few TRBV20-1
CASRQGAMEETQYF TGCGCCAGCAGACAGGGCGCTATGGAGGAGACCCAGTACTTC NA TRBJ2-5 NA TRBV5-1
CASSPEGPSGGLANTGELFF TGCGCCAGCAGCCCGGAGGGTCCTAGCGGGGGCCTAGCGAACACCGGGGAGCTGTTTTTT TRBD2 TRBJ2-2 NA TRBV4-3
CATSRDDTDTQYF TGTGCCACCAGCAGAGATGACACAGATACGCAGTATTTT NA TRBJ2-3 few TRBV15
CASSSGPSNTEAFF TGTGCCAGCAGCTCCGGACCGTCGAACACTGAAGCTTTCTTT NA TRBJ1-1 few TRBV11-2
CASSLEGQAVGTEAFF TGTGCCAGCAGCTTAGAGGGACAGGCGGTCGGCACTGAAGCTTTCTTT TRBD1 TRBJ1-1 NA TRBV7-9
CASSLTASSYEQYF TGCGCCAGCAGCTTAACGGCAAGCTCCTACGAGCAGTACTTC NA TRBJ2-7 many TRBV5-1
CASSLGDPHYGYTF TGTGCCAGCAGCTTAGGAGATCCGCACTATGGCTACACCTTC NA TRBJ1-2 many TRBV7-9